This T cell receptor (beta chain) was identified in a study of CD8+CD57+ T cells in acquired aplastic anemia. Looking at the study overall: Recorded DNA amounts for sorted CD4+ and CD8+ cells had an average of approximately 3 ug. The study obtained 11 million or so reads on average for CD4+ cells from healthy donors. Study outcomes and limitations: Patients and controls were not found to differ significantly in CD8+ Simpson's diversity. Patients had twenty-nine CD8+ CDR3 sequences in common with controls (the shared set).

Investigators profiled TCR beta VDJ and CDR3 from genomic DNA template. TCRdb itself ran the reads through MiXCR, one entry per CDR3 protein. The table has approximately 99,000 distinct CDR3 sequences, roughly 51% seen once. A note on this clonotype: Its specificity is not known.

This sequence originates from a human donor in good health, serving as a control. The sample consisted of sorted CD4+, CD8+, or CD8+CD57+ T cells (not recorded which) from PBMCs.

The CDR3 nucleotides are TGTGCCAGCAGCTCGCCGATAGATAATTCACCCCTCCACTTT. This translates into CASSSPIDNSPLHF. The V and J genes are TRBV7-9 and TRBJ1-6; D uncertain. This CDR3 is built from 14 residues. The germline V and J ends were trimmed by 4 bases and 5 bases, with 9 bases remaining between them. Germline assignment: CDR1 SEHNR and CDR2 FQNEAQ (reference sequence).